The next 23 T cell receptor beta chains were all read from a single sample in a study of T-cell memory formation after mild COVID-19. TCRdb processed the 5' RACE reads anew with MiXCR; each CDR3 protein has one entry. The sample holds 380,000 or so distinct CDR3 sequences, roughly 13% seen once. The sequencing sample was made of PBMCs or a T cell subset sorted from them (not recorded which). The receptors stem from a man aged 18-30 years who had mild COVID-19 (a few samples of this study predate the infection). Cell type and time point are not known.

The rearrangement joins TRBV12-3 or TRBV12-4 to TRBJ2-5; 10 bases match TRBD2. The CDR3 runs 15 residues. V was clipped by 3 bases and J by 6 bases; unmatched bases: 7. The CDR3 loop reads CASSFVAGGGKTQYF. CDR3 bases: TGTGCCAGCAGTTTTGTAGCGGGGGGAGGAAAGACCCAGTACTTC.

This clonotype occurred a few times. V gene TRBV24-1 combines with J gene TRBJ2-1; TRBD1 or TRBD2 may be the D gene (7 bases each). Trimming stripped 2 bases from V and 15 bases from J, with 16 bases between. Germline-derived CDR1 and CDR2 are KGHDR and SFDVKD. The CDR3 has 13 residues. The CDR3 sequence is CATSDSGGGKRFF. The CDR3 bases are TGTGCCACCAGTGATTCAGGGGGGGGGAAACGGTTCTTC.

This sequence joins TRBV4-1 and TRBJ1-1; D is possibly TRBD1 (5 bases). Germline V gene data show CDR1 as MGHRA and CDR2 as YSYEKL. Trimming stripped 2 bases from V and 5 bases from J, with 18 bases between. The CDR3 extends over 16 amino acids. The CDR3 sequence: CASSQSWGERGTEAFF. In nucleotides, the CDR3 is TGCGCCAGCAGCCAAAGTTGGGGGGAAAGGGGAACTGAAGCTTTCTTT.

The chain employs TRBV3-1 and TRBJ2-5; the D is unclear. Trimming cost V 5 bases and J 5 bases, with 9 bases left between them. The CDR3 loop spans 12 amino acids. The V gene's germline CDR1 is LGHDT and CDR2 YNNKEL (reference sequence). CDR3 in amino acids: CASSGEWETQYF. DNA for the CDR3: TGTGCCAGCAGCGGCGAGTGGGAGACCCAGTACTTC.

The sample holds a few counts of this clonotype. The chain is built from TRBV28 and TRBJ1-2; TRBD1 aligns across 9 bases. CDR1 MDHEN and CDR2 SYDVKM come from the germline V gene. The junction had 8 bases not matched to a gene; V was cut back by 4 bases and J by 8 bases. CDR3 length equals 14 residues. The CDR3 loop reads CASSYYRDRAGYTF. The CDR3 nucleotides read TGTGCCAGCAGTTACTACCGGGACAGGGCCGGCTACACCTTC.

This clonotype occurred a few times. The gene calls are TRBV6-5 and TRBJ1-4; no definite D call. CDR3 length: 16 amino acids. The V gene's germline CDR1 is MNHEY and CDR2 SVGAGI. Trimming took off 0 bases at V and 5 bases at J, with 13 bases between the two ends. In DNA form, the CDR3 reads TGTGCCAGCAGTTACTCGAGCCAGCCGGAGAATGAAAAACTGTTTTTT. It encodes CASSYSSQPENEKLFF.

J is TRBJ1-2 and V is TRBV5-1; D may be TRBD1 (5 bases). CDR1 SGHRS and CDR2 YFSETQ come from the germline V gene. The CDR3 length is 15 residues. Deletions cut 6 bases from V and 11 bases from J, with 26 bases between. This CDR3 reads CASMADPGRRSGYTF. CDR3 nucleotide sequence: TGCGCCAGCATGGCTGATCCGGGACGCAGGAGTGGATACACCTTC.

V usage is TRBV7-3 and J usage is TRBJ2-4; D perhaps matches TRBD2 (5 bases). V was clipped by 4 bases and J by 5 bases, with 9 bases between them. The germline V gene has CDR1 SGHTA and CDR2 FQGTGA. The CDR3 is 13 residues long. This CDR3 is CASSSGWQNIQYF. The CDR3 DNA sequence: TGTGCCAGCAGCTCGGGGTGGCAAAACATTCAGTACTTC.

Only a few counts were recorded for this clonotype. DNA of the CDR3: TGTGCCAGCAGCTTAACCCCAGCGAATGGCGGGGAGCTGTTTTTT. Amino acid sequence: CASSLTPANGGELFF. V gene TRBV7-2 combines with J gene TRBJ2-2, with D uncertain. CDR3 length: 15 residues. Per germline, CDR1 SGHTA and CDR2 FQGNSA. V lost 2 bases, J lost 7 bases, and 14 bases lay in between. The full variable domain, with the rest looked up from reference TRBV7-2 and TRBJ2-2, is GAGVSQSPSNKVTEKGKDVELRCDPISGHTALYWYRQSLGQGLEFLIYFQGNSAPDKSGLPSDRFSAERTGGSVSTLTIQRTQQEDSAVYLCASSLTPANGGELFFGEGSRLTVL.

The J gene is TRBJ2-3, the V gene TRBV18; D tentatively fits TRBD1 or TRBD2 (5 bases each). The CDR3 sequence is 14 residues long. With 4 bases removed from V and 9 bases from J, the gap between germline ends came to 17 bases. The germline V gene encodes CDR1 KGHSH and CDR2 LQKENI. The CDR3 spells CASSHPQGWDTQYF. The CDR3 DNA reads TGTGCCAGCTCACACCCGCAAGGTTGGGACACGCAGTATTTT.

This chain links TRBV4-3 with TRBJ1-4; D ambiguous. V was shortened by 0 bases and J by 4 bases, with 6 bases between the two germline ends. The CDR3 is made up of 14 amino acids. Per germline, CDR1 LGHNA and CDR2 YSLEER. In nucleotides, the CDR3 is TGCGCCAGCAGCCAAGATCAGTTTAATGAAAAACTGTTTTTT. It specifies CASSQDQFNEKLFF.

This clonotype was counted a few times. This chain connects TRBV4-2 to TRBJ1-2; D not certain. Germline loops: CDR1 LGHNA, CDR2 YNFKEQ. This CDR3 has 17 residues. Trimming took off 1 base at V and 0 bases at J, with 15 bases between the two ends. The DNA for the CDR3 is TGTGCCAGCAGCCAAGTCCACTCACCGGGAACTAACTATGGCTACACCTTC. Translation gives CASSQVHSPGTNYGYTF.

This clonotype occurred many times. The chain recombines TRBV12-3 or TRBV12-4 with TRBJ2-7; perhaps TRBD1 as D (6 bases). V lost 8 bases, J lost 7 bases, and 21 bases lay in between. The CDR3 covers 14 residues. The CDR3 here is CASRASGTWQEQYF. DNA for the CDR3: TGTGCCAGCCGTGCATCAGGGACATGGCAAGAGCAGTACTTC.

The rearrangement joins TRBV2 to TRBJ2-1; maybe TRBD2 (7 bases). This CDR3 comprises 11 residues. The ends were cut back, 8 bases at V and 10 bases at J, with 12 bases in the middle. Germline values: CDR1 SNHLY, CDR2 FYNNEI. Here the CDR3 reads CASHGGLEQFF. The CDR3 DNA is TGTGCCAGCCACGGGGGGCTGGAGCAGTTCTTC.

CDR3 in DNA: TGCAGCGTGCTGGACCCCCCTGCTAGCTACACCTTC. Its protein is CSVLDPPASYTF. V usage is TRBV29-1 and J usage is TRBJ1-2; no clear D. Trimming took 6 bases from V and 9 from J, leaving 17 bases between them. Germline CDR1 and CDR2: SQVTM and ANQGSEA. The CDR3 is made up of 12 amino acids. Looking up the rest from reference TRBV29-1 and TRBJ1-2 gives the full variable domain: SAVISQKPSRDICQRGTSLTIQCQVDSQVTMMFWYRQQPGQSLTLIATANQGSEATYESGFVIDKFPISRPNLTFSTLTVSNMSPEDSSIYLCSVLDPPASYTFGSGTRLTVV.

Only a few counts were recorded for this clonotype. The chain links TRBV5-1 to TRBJ2-2; tentative D call: TRBD1 (7 bases). The germline V gene encodes CDR1 SGHRS and CDR2 YFSETQ. The CDR3 runs 14 residues. The germline V and J ends were trimmed by 2 bases and 4 bases, with 9 bases remaining between them. For the CDR3, the DNA is TGCGCCAGCAGCTTTCAGGGGGGCACCGGGGAGCTGTTTTTT. Protein product: CASSFQGGTGELFF.

This clonotype was picked up a small number of times. The chain links TRBV11-1 to TRBJ2-3; D gene unclear. With 6 bases removed from V and 2 bases from J, the gap between germline ends came to 9 bases. Germline V CDR1 and CDR2: SGHAT, FQDESV (reference sequence). The CDR3 sequence is 13 residues long. CDR3 sequence (DNA): TGTGCCAGCAGACGGACGATCACAGATACGCAGTATTTT. Amino acids: CASRRTITDTQYF.

This clonotype was detected only a few times. The genes are TRBV25-1 and TRBJ2-3, with 9 nucleotides matching TRBD1. The germline CDR1 and CDR2 sequences are MGHDK and SYGVNS. The CDR3 covers 15 residues. After removal of 6 bases from V and 3 bases from J, the junction contained 7 bases not matched to a gene. CDR3: CASSDRDRVTDTQYF. The DNA of the CDR3 is TGTGCCAGCAGCGACCGGGACAGGGTGACAGATACGCAGTATTTT.

This clonotype appeared a few times. This sequence joins TRBV12-3 or TRBV12-4 and TRBJ1-5, with 8 bases fitting TRBD1. Trimming took 7 bases from V and 6 from J; bases not matched to a gene: 14. This CDR3 has 16 amino acids. The CDR3 is CASTPQARGHGQPQHF. The CDR3 DNA reads TGTGCCAGCACCCCTCAGGCCAGGGGGCATGGTCAGCCCCAGCATTTT.

The J gene is TRBJ1-1, the V gene TRBV6-2 or TRBV6-3; D uncertain. CDR1 and CDR2 (germline): MNHEY, SVGEGT. The CDR3 loop spans 11 amino acids. V lost 2 bases and J lost 8, with 6 bases in between. The CDR3 region has the DNA TGTGCCAGCAGTTACAGGGTCGAAGCTTTCTTT. Translating gives CASSYRVEAFF.

The V call is TRBV6-5, the J call TRBJ2-3, with D perhaps matching TRBD2 (6 bases). With 2 bases removed from V and 6 bases from J, the gap between germline ends came to 15 bases. CDR1 is MNHEY and CDR2 is SVGAGI in the germline V gene. The CDR3 contains 15 residues. The CDR3 DNA is TGTGCCAGCAGTTACGCAAGGTGGAGGGCTGATACGCAGTATTTT. This encodes CASSYARWRADTQYF.

The rearrangement joins TRBV4-3 to TRBJ2-7; D is uncertain. The V gene's germline CDR1 is LGHNA and CDR2 YSLEER. Trimming left V 4 bases short and J 6 bases short, with 16 bases between. CDR3 length equals 14 residues. The CDR3 DNA reads as TGCGCCAGCAGCCCGCGTGGTAGAATGGGCGAGCAGTACGTC. It translates to CASSPRGRMGEQYV.

This clonotype has more than one count but fewer than ten. The chain couples TRBV29-1 to TRBJ1-1; tentative D call: TRBD1 (6 bases). This CDR3 has 14 residues. Trimming took off 6 bases at V and 3 bases at J, with 17 bases between the two ends. Per the germline V gene, CDR1 is SQVTM and CDR2 is ANQGSEA. CDR3 sequence (DNA): TGCAGCGTGGCAGAGGGGGGGGCTTACACTGAAGCTTTCTTT. This sequence encodes CSVAEGGAYTEAFF.